What follows describes a single T cell receptor beta chain. Germline and junction disagree at one end, which may indicate a read error. The sample comes from a study of tumor and adjacent non-tumor tissue in lung cancer. The template was RNA from unsorted bulk tissue. The normal lung tissue was taken more than 3 cm from the tumor edge. Chemotherapy-naive patients with new lung cancer underwent thoracic surgery in China, August–November 2014. The CDR3 spans 17 residues. Germline V gene data show CDR1 as MDHEN and CDR2 as SYDVKM. Three rounds of nested PCR, following a modified ARM-PCR protocol, produced the TCRbeta library. TCRdb reprocessed the multiplex PCR reads via MiXCR and lists one record per CDR3 protein. The sample shows 50,000 or so distinct CDR3 sequences, roughly 69% of them seen only once.

This clonotype was sampled from a woman between 55 and 75 years old with non-small cell lung cancer. The V call is TRBV28, the J call TRBJ2-4; D uncertain. The sequencing sample was made of distant non-tumor lung tissue. In DNA form, the CDR3 reads TGTGCCAACAGTTTACGCGACTCTGGAATAGCCAAAAACGTTCAGTACTTC. Its translation: CANSLRDSGIAKNVQYF.